Reported below is one TCR beta chain. What it binds is unknown. V shed 10 bases and J shed 2 bases, with 12 bases lying between them. The CDR3 covers 13 residues. As TCR cDNA was made by 5'RACE template switching, a universal primer site and UMIs were added. TCRdb re-called the 5' RACE reads with MiXCR, one entry per CDR3 protein. Found here are roughly 500,000 distinct CDR3 sequences, 15% to 20% of them singletons; the top ten hold 14%. This specimen comes from a study of T cells after yellow fever vaccination. Whole-study results and caveats: Though it reached lower strength, the secondary response hit its peak faster, day 5 versus 15.

The specimen comprised PBMCs, sampled 15 days after the yellow fever booster vaccination. The chain links TRBV12-3 or TRBV12-4 to TRBJ1-3; D possibly corresponds to TRBD1 (6 bases). This clonotype was sampled from a man aged 25 to 45 who received the YFV17D yellow fever vaccine. CDR3 protein: CATSQGTGNTIYF. For the CDR3, the DNA is TGTGCCACCTCACAGGGTACTGGAAACACCATATATTTT.